The following is a T cell receptor beta chain sequence with its context. The sample originates from a study of blood T cell repertoires in COVID-19. Study details: PBMCs, B-cell-depleted T cells, or T cells provided the cDNA or gDNA that made up the material.

Produced via immunoSEQ multiplex PCR; TCRdb's table is partial and in-frame only. The sample carries approximately 300,000 clones, around 90% recorded once. V lost 2 bases and J 0 bases, leaving 14 bases between the germline ends. The CDR3 has 17 residues. CDR1 LNHNV and CDR2 YYDKDF come from the germline V gene (reference sequence). The receptor's source is a man aged 55 to 70 who had recovered from COVID-19. Sequencing input: PBMCs or T cells enriched from blood (not recorded which). This chain joins TRBV15 and TRBJ1-3; D is uncertain. The CDR3 sequence: CATSRLSVGGSGNTIYF. CDR3 coding DNA: TGTGCCACCAGCAGATTGTCTGTAGGAGGCTCTGGAAACACCATATATTTT.